This T cell receptor (beta chain) appears in the sequencing data of a study of control samples from healthy donors and cancer patients. The data were produced by immunoSEQ multiplex PCR, yet TCRdb's version contains in-frame clones alone and is incomplete. The data contain about 65,000 clones, 75% to 95% of them singletons. V lost 7 bases and J lost 2, with 7 bases in between. Germline CDR1 reads LGHNT; CDR2 reads FRNRAP. This CDR3 has 12 amino acids. The sequencing input was PBMCs. The receptor was isolated from a woman aged 50 to 65 with colorectal cancer. The chain uses TRBV12-5 and TRBJ2-3; D not certain. CDR3 nucleotides: TGTGCTAGTGCCGGAGACACAGATACGCAGTATTTT. It translates to CASAGDTDTQYF.